A single sample is the source of the 24 T cell receptor beta chains below, sequenced in a study of CD8 T cells in ankylosing spondylitis. TCRdb fed the 5' RACE reads into MiXCR, producing one record per CDR3 protein. This table has around 140,000 distinct CDR3 sequences, more than 9.5% appearing once. Material: blood, either unsorted or a sorted T cell fraction (not recorded which). Source of these receptors: a female donor with ankylosing spondylitis or in good health (not recorded which).

There are many counts of this clonotype. The rearrangement uses TRBV30 and TRBJ1-6; D is unresolved. Germline lookup yields CDR1 GTSNPN and CDR2 SVGIG (reference sequence). The CDR3 sequence is 11 residues long. V lost 2 bases to trimming and J lost 7 bases, with 3 bases between them. In DNA, the CDR3 is TGTGCCTGGAGTCTGAATTCACCCCTCCACTTT. It encodes CAWSLNSPLHF.

This clonotype was seen many times. The J gene is TRBJ2-3, the V gene TRBV20-1; D unclear. Germline CDR1 DFQATT, CDR2 SNEGSKA (reference sequence). This CDR3 has 14 amino acids. With 3 bases removed from V and 3 bases from J, the gap between germline ends came to 13 bases. The CDR3: CSARSGTPTDTQYF. The CDR3 bases are TGCAGTGCTAGGTCGGGCACACCTACAGATACGCAGTATTTT.

This clonotype occurred a few times. This may be a read error, as it is one base from a much larger clone. This chain connects TRBV28 to TRBJ2-7, with 7 nucleotides matching TRBD1. Losses at the gene ends were 10 bases for V and 3 bases for J; bases not matched to a gene: 6. The germline V gene encodes CDR1 MDHEN and CDR2 SYDVKM. This CDR3 is 12 amino acids long. The CDR3 bases are TGTGCCACCTTAGGGACAGACTACGAGCAGTACTTC. It codes for CATLGTDYEQYF. Looking up the rest from reference TRBV28 and TRBJ2-7 gives the full variable domain: DVKVTQSSRYLVKRTGEKVFLECVQDMDHENMFWYRQDPGLGLRLIYFSYDVKMKEKGDIPEGYSVSREKKERFSLILESASTNQTSMYLCATLGTDYEQYFGPGTRLTVT.

This clonotype was seen ten or more times. The CDR3 region is CASSLGGTTGYTF. The CDR3 bases are TGTGCCAGCAGTTTGGGGGGTACGACTGGCTACACCTTC. The chain employs TRBV12-3 or TRBV12-4 and TRBJ1-2; TRBD1 is a possible D gene (5 bases). The CDR3 runs 13 residues. V lost 3 bases and J lost 7, with 12 bases in between.

This clonotype has a count of ten or more. The chain couples TRBV20-1 to TRBJ1-5; the match to TRBD1 covers 7 bases. CDR3 length equals 15 residues. Trimming cost V 0 bases and J 7 bases; bases outside gene matches: 9. Germline V gene sequence: CDR1 DFQATT, CDR2 SNEGSKA (reference sequence). The CDR3, as DNA: TGCAGTGCTAGAGATAGTAGGGGGCATAACCAGCCCCAGCATTTT. This sequence encodes CSARDSRGHNQPQHF.

This clonotype was recorded at least ten times. The CDR3 protein is CASSYTRTKPTGELFF. CDR3 nucleotides: TGTGCCAGCAGTTACACGAGGACTAAACCCACCGGGGAGCTGTTTTTT. This rearrangement joins TRBV6-5 to TRBJ2-2; TRBD2 is a possible D gene (6 bases). Trimming stripped 2 bases from V and 4 bases from J, with 14 bases between. There are 16 residues in the CDR3. CDR1 is MNHEY, CDR2 SVGAGI, per germline.

This clonotype was counted ten times or more. This chain uses TRBV5-6 with TRBJ1-2; tentatively, D is TRBD1 (6 bases). Deletions cut 6 bases from V and 2 bases from J, with 14 bases between. Germline lookup yields CDR1 SGHDT and CDR2 YYEEEE. There are 14 residues in the CDR3. The CDR3 sequence is CASTTGTQNYGYTF. The CDR3 nucleotides read TGTGCCAGCACCACCGGGACACAGAACTATGGCTACACCTTC. The full variable domain, completed using reference TRBV5-6 and TRBJ1-2, is DAGVTQSPTHLIKTRGQQVTLRCSPKSGHDTVSWYQQALGQGPQFIFQYYEEEERQRGNFPDRFSGHQFPNYSSELNVNALLLGDSALYLCASTTGTQNYGYTFGSGTRLTVV.

This clonotype was counted at least ten times. This chain uses TRBV29-1 with TRBJ1-2, with a weak D call TRBD1 (6 bases). Trimming shortened V by 0 bases and J by 3 bases, and 14 bases separated the two germline ends. Germline loops: CDR1 SQVTM, CDR2 ANQGSEA. CDR3 length equals 15 residues. CDR3 loop: CSVEDQGWYDYGYTF. In nucleotides, the CDR3 is TGCAGCGTTGAAGACCAGGGGTGGTACGACTATGGCTACACCTTC. The full variable domain, with the rest looked up from reference TRBV29-1 and TRBJ1-2, is SAVISQKPSRDICQRGTSLTIQCQVDSQVTMMFWYRQQPGQSLTLIATANQGSEATYESGFVIDKFPISRPNLTFSTLTVSNMSPEDSSIYLCSVEDQGWYDYGYTFGSGTRLTVV.

The table lists this clonotype with many counts. The chain links TRBV18 to TRBJ1-5; TRBD1 might be the D (5 bases). Germline CDR1 KGHSH, CDR2 LQKENI. Trimming took off 3 bases at V and 6 bases at J, with 18 bases between the two ends. This CDR3 has 16 amino acids. The CDR3 is CASSPEGAFRGQPQHF. CDR3 in DNA: TGTGCCAGCTCACCCGAAGGGGCTTTTAGGGGTCAGCCCCAGCATTTT.

A few counts support this clonotype. A clone one base away is much larger, so this may be a read error. The J gene is TRBJ1-2, the V gene TRBV12-3 or TRBV12-4; no definite D call. CDR3 length: 13 residues. The CDR3 nucleotides are TGTGCCAGCAGTTATACAACAAACTATGGCTACCCCTTC. Its protein product is CASSYTTNYGYPF.

This chain connects TRBV15 to TRBJ2-2, with unresolved D. The germline gives CDR1 LNHNV, CDR2 YYDKDF (reference sequence). The V end was cut by 5 bases, the J end by 3 bases, with 19 bases between. The length of the CDR3 is 17 residues. CDR3 sequence (DNA): TGTGCCACCAGCGAATTAATGAGAACTGGGGACACCGGGGAGCTGTTTTTT. This codes for CATSELMRTGDTGELFF.

This clonotype occurred many times. V usage is TRBV6-5 and J usage is TRBJ1-1; 10 bases are a match to TRBD1. The CDR3 has 15 residues. J was trimmed by 8 bases and V by 4 bases; bases with no gene match: 10. The germline gives CDR1 MNHEY, CDR2 SVGAGI. CDR3 in DNA: TGTGCCAGCAGTTTCCGACAGGGGGCACGTGGAGAAGCTTTCTTT. The encoded protein is CASSFRQGARGEAFF.

This clonotype appeared many times. The J gene is TRBJ2-5, the V gene TRBV5-1; 9 positions agree with TRBD2. Germline V gene data show CDR1 as SGHRS and CDR2 as YFSETQ. The length of the CDR3 is 16 residues. J lost 4 bases, V lost 2 bases, and 9 bases had no gene match. The CDR3 protein is CASSFGSGRISETQYF. The DNA of the CDR3 is TGCGCCAGCAGCTTCGGTAGCGGGAGAATTTCAGAGACCCAGTACTTC.

This clonotype was observed many times. The chain carries TRBV5-1 and TRBJ2-7; D gene uncertain. In germline, CDR1 is SGHRS, CDR2 YFSETQ. V lost 7 bases and J lost 0, with 8 bases in between. The CDR3 consists of 12 residues. DNA for the CDR3: TGCGCCAGCGGCTACAACTCCTACGAGCAGTACTTC. Protein product: CASGYNSYEQYF. Drawing the rest from reference TRBV5-1 and TRBJ2-7, the complete variable domain is KAGVTQTPRYLIKTRGQQVTLSCSPISGHRSVSWYQQTPGQGLQFLFEYFSETQRNKGNFPGRFSGRQFSNSRSEMNVSTLELGDSALYLCASGYNSYEQYFGPGTRLTVT.

This clonotype was counted many times. CDR3 loop: CASSSGGTSYNEQFF. The CDR3 DNA reads TGCGCCAGCAGCTCCGGGGGCACCTCCTACAATGAGCAGTTCTTC. The chain has TRBV5-1 and TRBJ2-1; the D gene could be TRBD1 or TRBD2 (6 bases each). CDR3 length equals 15 residues. The germline V and J ends were trimmed by 3 bases and 0 bases, with 10 bases remaining between them. Germline CDR1 and CDR2: SGHRS and YFSETQ.

Ten or more counts support this clonotype. The genes are TRBV28 and TRBJ2-2, with 9 positions matching TRBD1. The CDR3 is 15 residues long. Germline CDR1 reads MDHEN; CDR2 reads SYDVKM. V dropped 7 bases and J dropped 0; count of bases not matched to a gene: 3. DNA for the CDR3: TGTGCCAGCACCACAGGGGGCGCGAACACCGGGGAGCTGTTTTTT. It codes for CASTTGGANTGELFF.

The chain recombines TRBV7-9 with TRBJ2-1; D perhaps matches TRBD2 (6 bases). V was pared by 9 bases and J by 1 base, with 13 bases between. The CDR3 is made up of 14 amino acids. Germline CDR1 and CDR2: SEHNR and FQNEAQ (reference sequence). CDR3 sequence: CASLKSGSYNEQFF. The CDR3 DNA is TGTGCCAGTCTAAAAAGCGGGTCCTACAATGAGCAGTTCTTC. Looking up the rest from reference TRBV7-9 and TRBJ2-1 gives the full variable domain: DTGVSQNPRHKITKRGQNVTFRCDPISEHNRLYWYRQTLGQGPEFLTYFQNEAQLEKSRLLSDRFSAERPKGSFSTLEIQRTEQGDSAMYLCASLKSGSYNEQFFGPGTRLTVL.

This clonotype was recorded many times. The chain's CDR3 is CASSSGLLRHTDTQYF. CDR3 nucleotides: TGTGCCAGCAGTTCGGGACTACTACGCCACACAGATACGCAGTATTTT. V usage is TRBV28 and J usage is TRBJ2-3; 7 bases match TRBD2. The CDR3 runs 16 residues. Germline CDR1 and CDR2: MDHEN and SYDVKM. V gave up 4 bases and J gave up 2 bases; unmatched junction bases: 9.

This clonotype has a count of ten or more. The rearrangement uses TRBV20-1 and TRBJ1-5; D gene ambiguous. The germline gives CDR1 DFQATT, CDR2 SNEGSKA (reference sequence). Trimming stripped 4 bases from V and 6 bases from J, with 13 bases between. The CDR3 contains 13 residues. The DNA for the CDR3 is TGCAGTGCTACGACCGGAGGAGGTCAGCCCCAGCATTTT. Translation: CSATTGGGQPQHF.

As regards this clonotype: A much larger clonotype is one base distant, so this may be a read error. The rearrangement joins TRBV30 to TRBJ2-1, with D perhaps matching TRBD2 (7 bases). Germline V gene data show CDR1 as GTSNPN and CDR2 as SVGIG (reference sequence). This CDR3 is 14 amino acids long. The CDR3 region has the DNA TGTGCCTGGAGTAAGGGGGGGAAACTCGATGAGCCGTTCTTC. This codes for CAWSKGGKLDEPFF.

This clonotype was counted many times. The gene calls are TRBV20-1 and TRBJ1-5, with unresolved D. V gave up 3 bases and J gave up 0 bases, with 15 bases separating them. This CDR3 has 16 residues. Germline values: CDR1 DFQATT, CDR2 SNEGSKA (reference sequence). As DNA, the CDR3 is TGCAGTGCTAGTGACGACATGGGCAATAGCAATCAGCCCCAGCATTTT. Translating gives CSASDDMGNSNQPQHF.

This clonotype was observed at least ten times. The chain has TRBV7-9 and TRBJ2-1, with D maybe TRBD1 (5 bases). This CDR3 comprises 13 residues. Between the trimmed V and J ends, which lost 6 bases and 4 bases, there was a span of 10 bases. Germline V gene lookup returns CDR1 SEHNR and CDR2 FQNEAQ (reference sequence). CDR3 sequence: CASRTDRYNEQFF. The DNA of the CDR3 is TGTGCCAGCAGAACTGACAGATACAATGAGCAGTTCTTC.

The V gene is TRBV7-8, the J gene TRBJ2-3, with a tentative D call TRBD1 (6 bases). CDR1 SGHVS and CDR2 FQNEAQ come from the germline V gene. This CDR3 is built from 17 residues. Trimming took 1 base from V and 0 from J, leaving 14 bases between them. For the CDR3, the DNA is TGTGCCAGCAGCTTAGGAGGGTACAGGGCGAGCACAGATACGCAGTATTTT. The encoded protein is CASSLGGYRASTDTQYF.

This clonotype has at least ten counts. The J gene is TRBJ2-3, the V gene TRBV28; weak D call: TRBD1 (7 bases). Trimming stripped 11 bases from V and 5 bases from J, with 20 bases between. Germline V gene data show CDR1 as MDHEN and CDR2 as SYDVKM. The CDR3 contains 14 residues. CDR3 sequence reads: CAHKRRGLKDTQYF. DNA of the CDR3: TGTGCCCATAAACGGAGGGGGCTTAAAGATACGCAGTATTTT.